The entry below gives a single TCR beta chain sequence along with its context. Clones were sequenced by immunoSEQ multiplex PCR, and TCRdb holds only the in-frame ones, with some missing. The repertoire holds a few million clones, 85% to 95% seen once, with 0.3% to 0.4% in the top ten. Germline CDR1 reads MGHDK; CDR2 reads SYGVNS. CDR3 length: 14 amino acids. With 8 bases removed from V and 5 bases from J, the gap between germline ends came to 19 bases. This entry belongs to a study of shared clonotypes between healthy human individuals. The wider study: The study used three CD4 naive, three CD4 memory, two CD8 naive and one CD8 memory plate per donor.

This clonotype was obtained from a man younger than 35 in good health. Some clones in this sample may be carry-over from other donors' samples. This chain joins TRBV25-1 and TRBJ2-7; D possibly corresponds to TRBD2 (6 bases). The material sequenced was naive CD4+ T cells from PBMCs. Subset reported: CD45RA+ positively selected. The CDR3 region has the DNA TGTGCCAGCGCCAAGGACGGGAGTAATAACGAGCAGTACTTC. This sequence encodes CASAKDGSNNEQYF.